This T cell receptor (beta chain) came from a study of T-cell reconstitution after alpha-beta-depleted transplantation in children. CDR1 and CDR2 (germline): SGHRS, YFSETQ. CDR3 length: 14 residues. V lost 4 bases to trimming and J lost 8 bases; unmatched junction nucleotides: 6. This clonotype came up once. Unique molecular identifiers tagged the TCRbeta library. TCRdb itself ran the PCR reads through MiXCR, one entry per CDR3 protein. The data hold around 600,000 distinct CDR3 sequences, with roughly a tenth observed a single time. The source is a human donor who donated a stem cell graft to a child with acute myeloid leukemia. The J gene is TRBJ1-3, the V gene TRBV5-1; 10 positions match TRBD1. Sequencing used PBMCs from the stem cell graft donor, obtained from the stem cell graft. The CDR3 DNA is TGCGCCAGCAGCCCCGGCGGACAGGGGGACACCATATATTTT. Amino acid sequence: CASSPGGQGDTIYF.